The 23 T cell receptor beta chains reported below all come from one sample, sequenced in a study of tumor-infiltrating lymphocytes in localized non-small cell lung cancer. TCRdb keeps only in-frame clones here, not all; method: immunoSEQ multiplex PCR. Seen here are some 9,500 clones, approximately 80% observed once, and the top ten hold approximately 10%. Sequencing input: lung tumor tissue. The origin of the receptors is a human donor with non-small cell lung cancer.

This clone came up once. The gene calls are TRBV7-2 and TRBJ2-3, with D uncertain. V was trimmed by 3 bases and J by 2 bases, leaving 3 bases between them. The germline gives CDR1 SGHTA, CDR2 FQGNSA. The CDR3 runs to 12 residues. CDR3 protein: CASSLSTDTQYF. CDR3 DNA: TGTGCCAGCAGCTTGTCCACAGATACGCAGTATTTT.

This clone was counted a single time. V and J are TRBV14 and TRBJ1-2, with a tentative D call TRBD1 (6 bases). The CDR3 totals 14 residues. CDR1 and CDR2 from the germline V gene are SGHDN and FVKESK. Between the trimmed V and J ends, which lost 2 bases and 4 bases, there was a span of 11 bases. This CDR3 reads CASSQRGGLYGYTF. The CDR3 DNA follows: TGTGCCAGCAGCCAAAGGGGGGGACTCTATGGCTACACCTTC.

This clone was seen just once. The V gene is TRBV5-1, the J gene TRBJ1-5; perhaps TRBD1 as D (6 bases). Germline CDR1 SGHRS, CDR2 YFSETQ. The CDR3 has 16 amino acids. V lost 0 bases and J lost 2, with 12 bases in between. CDR3: CASSLGTGNGNQPQHF. CDR3 DNA sequence: TGCGCCAGCAGCTTGGGCACAGGGAACGGCAATCAGCCCCAGCATTTT. The variable domain in full, completed from reference TRBV5-1 and TRBJ1-5, reads KAGVTQTPRYLIKTRGQQVTLSCSPISGHRSVSWYQQTPGQGLQFLFEYFSETQRNKGNFPGRFSGRQFSNSRSEMNVSTLELGDSALYLCASSLGTGNGNQPQHFGDGTRLSIL.

V and J are TRBV7-9 and TRBJ2-1, with 7 bases lining up with TRBD2. There are 15 residues in the CDR3. Per the germline V gene, CDR1 is SEHNR and CDR2 is FQNEAQ (reference sequence). The trim removed 1 base at V and 0 bases at J, leaving 0 bases unmatched. This CDR3 is CASSLGLASYNEQFF. The CDR3 DNA reads as TGTGCCAGCAGCTTAGGACTAGCCTCCTACAATGAGCAGTTCTTC.

The chain has TRBV6-5 and TRBJ1-1, with D possibly TRBD1 on 5 matching bases. Trimming cost V 0 bases and J 6 bases, with 8 bases left between them. The CDR3 runs to 13 residues. Germline V lookup: CDR1 MNHEY, CDR2 SVGAGI. CDR3 protein: CASSYSGDPEAFF. The CDR3 DNA sequence: TGTGCCAGCAGTTACTCTGGGGACCCTGAAGCTTTCTTT.

The chain is built from TRBV5-5 and TRBJ2-2; D remains ambiguous. With 0 bases removed from V and 7 bases from J, the gap between germline ends came to 7 bases. CDR1 is SGHKS and CDR2 is YYEKEE in the germline V gene (reference sequence). The CDR3 length is 13 residues. CDR3 sequence reads: CASSLDPGGELFF. CDR3 bases: TGTGCCAGCAGCTTGGATCCGGGCGGGGAGCTGTTTTTT.

J is TRBJ2-3 and V is TRBV7-2, with TRBD2 matching 11 bases. CDR1 and CDR2 from the germline V gene are SGHTA and FQGNSA. V lost 5 bases and J lost 6; bases outside the gene matches: 7. The CDR3 runs 15 residues. In DNA, the CDR3 is TGTGCCAGCAGCCCGACTAGCGGGACCTATGATACGCAGTATTTT. It encodes CASSPTSGTYDTQYF. The variable domain in full, completed from reference TRBV7-2 and TRBJ2-3, reads GAGVSQSPSNKVTEKGKDVELRCDPISGHTALYWYRQSLGQGLEFLIYFQGNSAPDKSGLPSDRFSAERTGGSVSTLTIQRTQQEDSAVYLCASSPTSGTYDTQYFGPGTRLTVL.

The gene calls are TRBV5-6 and TRBJ1-5; maybe TRBD1 (5 bases). This CDR3 spans 15 amino acids. CDR1 and CDR2 from the germline V gene are SGHDT and YYEEEE. Trimming removed 4 bases from V and 2 bases from J, with 13 bases in between. The CDR3: CASSPGGVGNQPQHF. The CDR3, as DNA: TGTGCCAGCAGCCCCGGGGGGGTGGGCAATCAGCCCCAGCATTTT.

The J gene is TRBJ2-7, the V gene TRBV5-6, with D maybe TRBD2 (7 bases). This CDR3 comprises 16 residues. The V end was cut by 1 base, the J end by 3 bases, with 17 bases between. The germline V gene encodes CDR1 SGHDT and CDR2 YYEEEE. This CDR3 reads CASSLMGGQGRYEQYF. The DNA for the CDR3 is TGTGCCAGCAGCTTGATGGGGGGGCAGGGCCGCTACGAGCAGTACTTC. The full variable domain, in which reference TRBV5-6 and TRBJ2-7 provide the parts outside the CDR3, is DAGVTQSPTHLIKTRGQQVTLRCSPKSGHDTVSWYQQALGQGPQFIFQYYEEEERQRGNFPDRFSGHQFPNYSSELNVNALLLGDSALYLCASSLMGGQGRYEQYFGPGTRLTVT.

This clone is labeled as medium-sized. The chain recombines TRBV14 with TRBJ2-7; no definite D call. CDR3 length: 14 amino acids. Germline-derived CDR1 and CDR2 are SGHDN and FVKESK. The V end was cut by 2 bases, the J end by 5 bases, with 13 bases between. In DNA form, the CDR3 reads TGTGCCAGCAGCCAAAGGGTTAGATTCCACGAGCAGTACTTC. Residues: CASSQRVRFHEQYF.

This clone was detected only a few times. V gene TRBV19 combines with J gene TRBJ1-5; D may be TRBD1 (5 bases). The CDR3 is 14 amino acids. Germline-derived CDR1 and CDR2 are LNHDA and SQIVND (reference sequence). V lost 5 bases and J 2 bases, leaving 10 bases between the germline ends. The CDR3 coding sequence is TGTGCCAGTAGTTGGCAGGGTGGCAATCAGCCCCAGCATTTT. Amino acids: CASSWQGGNQPQHF. Full variable domain (missing parts from reference TRBV19 and TRBJ1-5): DGGITQSPKYLFRKEGQNVTLSCEQNLNHDAMYWYRQDPGQGLRLIYYSQIVNDFQKGDIAEGYSVSREKKESFPLTVTSAQKNPTAFYLCASSWQGGNQPQHFGDGTRLSIL.

The V and J genes are TRBV7-8 and TRBJ2-2; D not resolved. The CDR3 totals 17 residues. Trimming left V 5 bases short and J 2 bases short, with 18 bases between. Germline V CDR1 and CDR2: SGHVS, FQNEAQ. CDR3: CASSPVRVVENTGELFF. For the CDR3, the DNA is TGTGCCAGCAGCCCCGTAAGGGTGGTAGAAAACACCGGGGAGCTGTTTTTT.

This clone was found a few times. This rearrangement joins TRBV9 to TRBJ2-7; no reliable D call. CDR3 length: 15 residues. Trimming cost V 1 base and J 3 bases, with 14 bases left between them. CDR1 and CDR2 from the germline V gene are SGDLS and YYNGEE. The CDR3 DNA reads as TGTGCCAGCAGCGTATCTTCGGATAACTTCTACGAGCAGTACTTC. It is translated as CASSVSSDNFYEQYF.

This clone was seen a single time. The rearrangement links TRBV29-1 to TRBJ1-1; D possibly corresponds to TRBD1 (6 bases). Germline V gene sequence: CDR1 SQVTM, CDR2 ANQGSEA. Trimming stripped 4 bases from V and 3 bases from J, with 15 bases between. The CDR3 spans 14 residues. The CDR3 loop is CSVVVGGVDTEAFF. In DNA form, the CDR3 reads TGCAGCGTTGTAGTCGGGGGCGTGGACACTGAAGCTTTCTTT.

With respect to this clone: An end of the junction differs from the germline gene, which may be a read error. This chain links TRBV15 with TRBJ2-5, with TRBD2 matching over 9 bases. The CDR3 consists of 12 residues. Germline lookup yields CDR1 LNHNV and CDR2 YYDKDF (reference sequence). The CDR3 is CATSSLAGSHDF. The CDR3 coding sequence is TGTGCCACCAGCAGTCTAGCGGGGTCCCACGACTTC.

The chain combines TRBV28 with TRBJ1-4, with 10 bases that match TRBD1. This CDR3 region has 17 residues. The junction had 13 bases not matched to a gene; V was cut back by 8 bases and J by 4 bases. Germline V gene sequence: CDR1 MDHEN, CDR2 SYDVKM. The chain's CDR3 is CASGATTGGYGNEKLFF. The CDR3 DNA is TGTGCCAGCGGAGCCACGACAGGGGGCTACGGTAATGAAAAACTGTTTTTT.

This chain links TRBV28 with TRBJ2-7, with D unresolved. CDR1 and CDR2 (germline): MDHEN, SYDVKM. The CDR3 contains 11 residues. Trimming removed 7 bases at V and 12 bases at J, with 16 bases between. The CDR3 DNA reads TGTGCCAGCAACGGTTTCTACCATTGGTACTTC. Amino acids: CASNGFYHWYF.

This clone was seen a few times. This sequence joins TRBV18 and TRBJ1-6, with 7 bases identical to TRBD1. Germline V gene data show CDR1 as KGHSH and CDR2 as LQKENI. Trimming took 2 bases from V and 7 from J; bases not matched to a gene: 2. The length of the CDR3 is 14 residues. The CDR3 region is CASSPIQGNSPLHF. CDR3 DNA: TGTGCCAGCTCACCAATACAGGGGAATTCACCCCTCCACTTT.

This CDR3 is CASSLTRVGGANVLTF. Written as DNA, the CDR3 is TGTGCCAGCAGTTTGACAAGGGTGGGTGGGGCCAACGTCCTGACTTTC. The chain combines TRBV27 with TRBJ2-6; D remains unclear. The CDR3 is made up of 16 amino acids. V was shortened by 3 bases and J by 3 bases, with 12 bases between the two germline ends. The V gene's germline CDR1 is MNHEY and CDR2 SMNVEV (reference sequence).

A few counts support this clone. V gene TRBV19 combines with J gene TRBJ2-1; 7 bases match TRBD2. The V gene end was trimmed by 3 bases and the J gene end by 10 bases; junction bases not matched to a gene: 9. The germline CDR1 and CDR2 sequences are LNHDA and SQIVND (reference sequence). This CDR3 spans 14 amino acids. CDR3 loop: CASSIGGRSWEQFF. CDR3 DNA sequence: TGTGCCAGTAGTATCGGCGGGAGATCATGGGAGCAGTTCTTC.

This clone was observed a single time. The chain employs TRBV7-9 and TRBJ2-3; D perhaps matches TRBD1 (6 bases). V lost 5 bases to trimming and J lost 1 base, with 16 bases between them. CDR3 length equals 16 residues. Germline CDR1 and CDR2: SEHNR and FQNEAQ (reference sequence). The CDR3 here is CASSLRQAKGTDTQYF. CDR3 nucleotides: TGTGCCAGCAGCCTCCGACAGGCTAAGGGCACAGATACGCAGTATTTT.

This clone was picked up a small number of times. The CDR3 sequence: CSVQTGGGNTEAFF. The CDR3 DNA reads as TGCAGCGTCCAGACAGGGGGCGGGAACACTGAAGCTTTCTTT. This chain links TRBV29-1 with TRBJ1-1; the match to TRBD1 covers 10 bases. V shed 6 bases, J shed 1 base, and the junction held 5 bases outside the gene matches. CDR3 length equals 14 residues. Germline V gene sequence: CDR1 SQVTM, CDR2 ANQGSEA.

This clone has just a few counts. The gene calls are TRBV10-3 and TRBJ1-1; tentatively, D is TRBD1 (5 bases). The V gene lost 2 bases and the J gene lost 5 bases, with 24 bases spanning the gap. The germline gives CDR1 ENHRY, CDR2 SYGVKD. The CDR3 contains 18 residues. The CDR3 loop reads CAISELKGRVGSETEAFF. In DNA, the CDR3 is TGTGCCATCAGTGAGCTAAAGGGCAGGGTAGGGTCTGAGACTGAAGCTTTCTTT.